The rows below give T cell receptor beta chains drawn from one sample of a study of persistence of HIV-infected CD4 T cells. These TCRs are of unknown antigen specificity. TCRdb's copy holds only in-frame clones and misses some; the assay was immunoSEQ multiplex PCR. In the table there are roughly 30,000 clones, almost 85% of which are singletons. Source: CD4+ T cells sorted from PBMCs after approximately 20-hour stimulation, taken from a patient who received antiretroviral therapy. These receptors were taken from an adult man with HIV who was CMV-seropositive. CDR3s include the opening cysteine and the closing phenylalanine or tryptophan. Fields, in order: V gene, clone size, J gene, D gene, CDR3 protein, CDR3 DNA. The D gene is left open where the match is weak. Clone size is not always given. Where it is, it says once, few, many or a class for expanded clones.

TRBV19	NA	TRBJ2-3	NA	CASSIEGRRLSTDTQYF	TGTGCCAGTAGTATTGAGGGACGGCGACTTAGCACAGATACGCAGTATTTT
TRBV14	NA	TRBJ2-1	TRBD2	CASSLGLAGAREQFF	TGTGCCAGCAGCCTCGGACTAGCGGGGGCTCGGGAGCAGTTCTTC
TRBV3-1/TRBV3-2	NA	TRBJ2-2	TRBD2	CASSQSGGYTGELFF	TGTGCCAGCAGCCAAAGCGGGGGATACACCGGGGAGCTGTTTTTT
TRBV7-9	NA	TRBJ1-2	TRBD1	CASSRLYSDRPYGYTF	TGTGCCAGCAGCCGATTATATTCGGACAGGCCCTATGGCTACACCTTC
TRBV19	NA	TRBJ1-1	TRBD1	CASSPLGQVHTEAFF	TGTGCCAGTAGCCCTCTCGGACAGGTTCACACTGAAGCTTTCTTT
TRBV5-8	NA	TRBJ2-7	TRBD1	CASGTARISYEQYF	TGTGCCAGCGGGACAGCCCGAATCTCCTACGAGCAGTACTTC
TRBV19	NA	TRBJ2-7	NA	CASTADSERNEQYF	TGTGCCAGTACTGCGGACAGCGAAAGGAACGAGCAGTACTTC
TRBV27	NA	TRBJ1-2	NA	CASSSQANGGYTF	TGTGCCAGCAGTTCCCAAGCCAATGGGGGCTACACCTTC
TRBV28	NA	TRBJ2-1	TRBD2	CASRASGNNEQFF	TGTGCCAGCAGGGCTAGCGGCAACAATGAGCAGTTCTTC
TRBV21-1	NA	TRBJ2-7	NA	CASSKSPDEQYF	TGTGCCAGCAGCAAAAGCCCCGACGAGCAGTACTTC
TRBV9	once	TRBJ1-6	NA	CASSSHPRAYNSPLHF	TGTGCCAGCAGCTCCCACCCTAGGGCTTATAATTCACCCCTCCACTTT
TRBV28	NA	TRBJ2-7	TRBD1	CASSSTGGSSSIYEQYF	TGTGCCAGCAGTTCGACAGGGGGCTCCTCCTCCATCTACGAGCAGTACTTC
TRBV6-1	NA	TRBJ1-1	NA	CASSEPMGLHTEAFF	TGTGCCAGCAGTGAACCCATGGGGCTGCACACTGAAGCTTTCTTT
TRBV6-5	NA	TRBJ1-2	TRBD1	CASRSPGQTFYGYTF	TGTGCCAGCAGAAGTCCGGGACAGACCTTCTATGGCTACACCTTC
TRBV20-1	NA	TRBJ1-6	NA	CSAREDSPLHF	TGCAGTGCTAGAGAGGATTCACCCCTCCACTTT
TRBV18	NA	TRBJ1-1	NA	CASSRDSDTEAFF	TGTGCCAGCTCACGGGACTCGGACACTGAAGCTTTCTTT
TRBV2	NA	TRBJ2-5	NA	CATQGVAQETQYF	TGTGCCACGCAAGGGGTCGCCCAAGAGACCCAGTACTTC
TRBV18	NA	TRBJ2-2	NA	CASSPTTTRRVNPGELFF	TGTGCCAGCTCACCTACGACGACTCGGAGAGTGAATCCCGGGGAGCTGTTTTTT
TRBV4-2	NA	TRBJ2-2	NA	CASSQGWSTGELFF	TGTGCCAGCAGCCAAGGCTGGTCCACCGGGGAGCTGTTTTTT
TRBV12-3/TRBV12-4	NA	TRBJ2-7	NA	CASSHDSYEQYF	TGTGCCAGCAGTCACGACAGCTACGAGCAGTACTTC
TRBV6-2/TRBV6-3	NA	TRBJ1-2	NA	CASSKKQDSYGYTF	TGTGCCAGCAGTAAAAAACAAGATTCCTATGGCTACACCTTC
TRBV28	NA	TRBJ1-4	NA	CASRSQGGTNEKLFF	TGTGCCAGTAGAAGCCAGGGTGGGACTAATGAAAAACTGTTTTTT
TRBV6-2/TRBV6-3	few	TRBJ2-1	NA	CASSQLTRIDEQFF	TGTGCCAGCAGTCAGCTGACTAGGATCGATGAGCAGTTCTTC
TRBV28	once	TRBJ2-7	NA	CASSFLGSYEQYF	TGTGCCAGCAGTTTTCTAGGTTCCTACGAGCAGTACTTC
TRBV20-1	NA	TRBJ2-3	NA	CSGEITDTQYF	TGCAGCGGAGAAATCACAGATACGCAGTATTTT
TRBV24-1	NA	TRBJ2-7	TRBD1	CATSPGQGTYSYEQYF	TGTGCCACCAGTCCGGGACAGGGGACTTACTCCTACGAGCAGTACTTC
TRBV5-8	NA	TRBJ1-5	NA	CASSASGGDNQPQHF	TGTGCCAGCAGCGCCTCAGGAGGGGACAATCAGCCCCAGCATTTT
TRBV9	NA	TRBJ2-1	NA	CASSGGAANEQFF	TGTGCCAGCAGCGGGGGGGCCGCCAATGAGCAGTTCTTC
TRBV28	NA	TRBJ1-5	TRBD1	CASSPGTGKGNQPQHF	TGTGCCAGCAGTCCTGGGACAGGGAAGGGCAATCAGCCCCAGCATTTT
TRBV29-1	NA	TRBJ2-1	NA	CSVAPASYNEQFF	TGCAGCGTCGCACCCGCCTCTTACAATGAGCAGTTCTTC
TRBV19	NA	TRBJ1-5	NA	CASRDWGSNQPQHF	TGTGCCAGTAGGGATTGGGGATCCAATCAGCCCCAGCATTTT
TRBV10-1	few	TRBJ2-7	NA	CASSGGSSYEQYF	TGCGCCAGCAGTGGCGGGTCCTCCTACGAGCAGTACTTC
TRBV7-9	NA	TRBJ2-1	TRBD2	CASSSSLAGGDYEQFF	TGTGCCAGCAGCTCCTCACTAGCGGGGGGCGATTATGAGCAGTTCTTC
TRBV28	NA	TRBJ2-3	TRBD1	CASGTGAGDTQYF	TGTGCCAGCGGAACAGGGGCTGGAGATACGCAGTATTTT
TRBV7-9	NA	TRBJ1-5	TRBD1	CASSSNRGGNQPQHF	TGTGCCAGCAGCTCCAACAGGGGAGGAAATCAGCCCCAGCATTTT
TRBV15	NA	TRBJ2-1	TRBD1	CATSRGGQATGNEQFF	TGTGCCACCAGCAGAGGGGGACAGGCTACGGGCAATGAGCAGTTCTTC
TRBV24-1	NA	TRBJ1-2	NA	CATSDRTANLGYTF	TGTGCCACCAGTGATAGGACAGCCAACTTGGGCTACACCTTC
TRBV7-2	few	TRBJ2-7	NA	CASSLEGTLSYEQYF	TGTGCCAGCAGCTTAGAAGGGACTCTCTCCTACGAGCAGTACTTC
TRBV9	NA	TRBJ2-2	TRBD1	CASTGTGTANTGELFF	TGTGCCAGCACCGGTACCGGGACAGCGAACACCGGGGAGCTGTTTTTT
TRBV19	NA	TRBJ2-7	TRBD2	CASMGLADSYEQYF	TGTGCCAGTATGGGCCTAGCGGACTCCTACGAGCAGTACTTC
TRBV7-3	NA	TRBJ2-2	NA	CASRKGRGNTGELFF	TGTGCCAGCAGGAAGGGACGGGGCAACACCGGGGAGCTGTTTTTT
TRBV28	once	TRBJ1-2	NA	CASSSTNRDAYGYTF	TGTGCCAGCAGTTCAACTAACAGGGACGCCTATGGCTACACCTTC
TRBV7-3	few	TRBJ2-1	NA	CASSGGIFNEQFF	TGTGCCAGCAGCGGCGGGATCTTCAATGAGCAGTTCTTC
TRBV25-1	NA	TRBJ1-2	TRBD1	CASRGWTGNYGYTF	TGTGCCAGCAGGGGTTGGACAGGGAACTATGGCTACACCTTC
TRBV6-5	NA	TRBJ2-7	NA	CASSSHQAGSEQYF	TGTGCCAGCAGTTCTCATCAGGCGGGGAGCGAGCAGTACTTC
TRBV6-5	few	TRBJ2-7	TRBD1	CAGRTGGLYEQYF	TGTGCCGGCCGGACAGGGGGTTTATACGAGCAGTACTTC
TRBV19	few	TRBJ1-3	NA	CASKGGPTETGNTIYF	TGTGCCAGTAAAGGGGGGCCGACGGAGACTGGAAACACCATATATTTT
TRBV23-1	NA	TRBJ1-5	NA	CASSHFPHGQPQHF	TGCGCCAGCAGTCACTTCCCTCACGGCCAGCCCCAGCATTTT
TRBV10-1	NA	TRBJ1-2	NA	CAKATGSYGYTF	TGCGCCAAGGCGACAGGCTCCTATGGCTACACCTTC
TRBV19	NA	TRBJ2-1	NA	CASSRETVGAYNEQFF	TGTGCCAGTTCGAGGGAGACAGTTGGGGCCTACAATGAGCAGTTCTTC
TRBV10-3	once	TRBJ2-3	TRBD2	CAISEGLAGDTDTQYF	TGTGCCATCAGTGAGGGACTAGCGGGGGACACAGATACGCAGTATTTT
TRBV4-1	NA	TRBJ1-1	NA	CASSQAGPTFF	TGCGCCAGCAGCCAAGCTGGACCGACGTTCTTT